This T cell receptor (beta chain) came from a study of blood T cell repertoires in COVID-19. The wider study: The study drew acute and convalescent COVID-19 samples from the United States, Italy and Spain. Sample material is recorded as cDNA or gDNA derived from T cells, B-cell-depleted T cells, or PBMCs.

Per the original data handling: For nucleated cells, counts were estimated from reference gene primer amplification. This table comes from immunoSEQ multiplex PCR, and its TCRdb copy is limited to in-frame clones, with some not included. V, J and clone size reflect that table, while D and trimming were determined from the DNA. The repertoire includes approximately 50,000 clones, 85% of them detected once, and roughly 10% sits in the top ten. This CDR3 has 15 residues. Germline CDR1 MGHRA, CDR2 YSYEKL. Trimming cost V 0 bases and J 3 bases, with 12 bases left between them. Sequences were obtained from peripheral blood. The chain joins TRBV4-1 to TRBJ2-7, with a possible D match to TRBD2 (5 bases). The source of this sequence is a human donor in a cohort sampled during active COVID-19. Written as DNA, the CDR3 is TGCGCCAGCAGCCAAGAAGAATTTGCGGGCTACGAGCAGTACTTC. This encodes CASSQEEFAGYEQYF.